One sample yielded the 21 T cell receptor beta chains listed below, sequenced in a study of T cells after somatic rescue of genetic block. Method: immunoSEQ multiplex PCR; TCRdb's copy keeps in-frame clones and lacks some. The table records 70,000 to 85,000 clones, more than 75% of them present only once. What was sequenced was peripheral blood mononuclear cells (PBMCs). These receptor sequences come from a young man.

This clone showed up just once. The chain joins TRBV5-4 to TRBJ1-3; 9 positions match TRBD1. CDR1 and CDR2 from the germline V gene are SGHNT and YYREEE (reference sequence). The CDR3 runs to 17 residues. Trimming removed 4 bases from V and 5 bases from J; junction bases left unmatched: 13. The CDR3: CASSAGAGTGMRNTIYF. CDR3 bases: TGTGCCAGCAGCGCCGGCGCCGGGACAGGGATGAGAAACACCATATATTTT. Full variable domain (rest looked up from reference TRBV5-4 and TRBJ1-3): ETGVTQSPTHLIKTRGQQVTLRCSSQSGHNTVSWYQQALGQGPQFIFQYYREEENGRGNFPPRFSGLQFPNYSSELNVNALELDDSALYLCASSAGAGTGMRNTIYFGEGSWLTVV.

The CDR3 bases are TGTGCCAGCAGCGCGACAGGGCCCGAGCAGTACTTC. This codes for CASSATGPEQYF. The chain links TRBV5-4 to TRBJ2-7, with 7 bases lining up with TRBD1. The germline gives CDR1 SGHNT, CDR2 YYREEE (reference sequence). CDR3 size: 12 residues. J lost 6 bases, V lost 4 bases, and 4 bases had no gene match. The full variable domain, with the rest looked up from reference TRBV5-4 and TRBJ2-7, is ETGVTQSPTHLIKTRGQQVTLRCSSQSGHNTVSWYQQALGQGPQFIFQYYREEENGRGNFPPRFSGLQFPNYSSELNVNALELDDSALYLCASSATGPEQYFGPGTRLTVT.

This clone was observed a few times. This chain joins TRBV27 and TRBJ1-1, with TRBD1 matching 7 bases. The germline CDR1 and CDR2 sequences are MNHEY and SMNVEV (reference sequence). This CDR3 is 19 amino acids long. V lost 5 bases, J lost 3 bases, and 21 bases stayed unmatched. In DNA, the CDR3 is TGTGCCAGCAGTGGAGATGCCGACAGGGACGTATTATGGGACACTGAAGCTTTCTTT. This gives the protein CASSGDADRDVLWDTEAFF.

This chain joins TRBV7-9 and TRBJ2-5; 8 bases align to TRBD1. Germline assignment: CDR1 SEHNR and CDR2 FQNEAQ (reference sequence). Losses at the gene ends were 0 bases for V and 7 bases for J; bases not matched to a gene: 4. The CDR3 runs to 14 residues. The chain's CDR3 is CASSLAEQGVTQYF. The CDR3 nucleotides read TGTGCCAGCAGCTTAGCGGAACAGGGGGTGACCCAGTACTTC.

This chain links TRBV2 with TRBJ2-1, with a weak D call TRBD1 (6 bases). CDR1 is SNHLY, CDR2 FYNNEI, per germline. V gave up 5 bases and J gave up 4 bases, with 6 bases separating them. CDR3 size: 12 residues. The CDR3 DNA reads as TGTGCCAGCAGTACAGGGTACAATGAGCAGTTCTTC. This codes for CASSTGYNEQFF.

CDR3 DNA: TGTGCCAGCAGGGAATTCCGACTAGCGGGGGATTCGGGTGAGCAGTTCTTC. This gives the protein CASREFRLAGDSGEQFF. The V gene is TRBV2, the J gene TRBJ2-1; 12 bases are a match to TRBD2. Germline assignment: CDR1 SNHLY and CDR2 FYNNEI. V lost 6 bases to trimming and J lost 9 bases; unmatched junction nucleotides: 15. This CDR3 is 17 amino acids long.

The rearrangement uses TRBV18 and TRBJ1-3; D may be TRBD1 (6 bases). Germline V gene data show CDR1 as KGHSH and CDR2 as LQKENI. The CDR3 length is 14 residues. V was pared by 4 bases and J by 3 bases, with 10 bases between. The CDR3 nucleotides read TGTGCCAGCTCACACCTGGACAGTGGAAACACCATATATTTT. Its protein is CASSHLDSGNTIYF.

The rearrangement joins TRBV4-2 to TRBJ1-1, with a tentative D call TRBD1 (5 bases). CDR1 is LGHNA, CDR2 YNFKEQ, per germline. This CDR3 contains 15 residues. V was shortened by 0 bases and J by 3 bases, with 11 bases between the two germline ends. CDR3 sequence reads: CASSQESWGDTEAFF. CDR3 bases: TGTGCCAGCAGCCAAGAATCCTGGGGGGACACTGAAGCTTTCTTT.

V usage is TRBV18 and J usage is TRBJ2-1; TRBD2 might be the D (6 bases). Germline V CDR1 and CDR2: KGHSH, LQKENI. This CDR3 contains 14 residues. The V end lost 3 bases, the J end lost 3 bases, and 9 bases lay between the germline ends. The CDR3 DNA follows: TGTGCCAGCTCACCGACGACTAGCTACAATGAGCAGTTCTTC. Translation gives CASSPTTSYNEQFF.

The chain combines TRBV7-6 with TRBJ2-3; 13 nucleotides align to TRBD2. Germline loops: CDR1 SGHVS, CDR2 FNYEAQ. This CDR3 is built from 15 residues. V lost 4 bases, J lost 6 bases, and 4 bases stayed unmatched. For the CDR3, the DNA is TGTGCCAGCAGCTCCGGGACTAGCGGGATGGATACGCAGTATTTT. This translates into CASSSGTSGMDTQYF.

This chain uses TRBV18 with TRBJ1-2; 7 bases align to TRBD1. The CDR3 contains 14 residues. Germline CDR1 is KGHSH and CDR2 is LQKENI. V was pared by 4 bases and J by 3 bases, with 5 bases of the junction left unmatched. CDR3 DNA: TGTGCCAGCTCACATAAACAGGGGTACTATGGCTACACCTTC. Its translation is CASSHKQGYYGYTF.

This chain joins TRBV4-1 and TRBJ2-7; 8 bases are a match to TRBD1. Germline CDR1 and CDR2: MGHRA and YSYEKL. This CDR3 contains 15 residues. Trimming took 1 base from V and 5 from J; bases not matched to a gene: 7. The CDR3 bases are TGCGCCAGCAGCCAAGGTTTCAGGGGGCGGAACGAGCAGTACTTC. The encoded protein is CASSQGFRGRNEQYF.

The chain couples TRBV2 to TRBJ2-5, with D perhaps matching TRBD1 (6 bases). Germline assignment: CDR1 SNHLY and CDR2 FYNNEI. The CDR3 has 14 residues. Trimming shortened V by 6 bases and J by 11 bases, and 22 bases separated the two germline ends. CDR3 region: CASSIQGDYVKQYF. CDR3 nucleotide sequence: TGTGCCAGCAGCATACAGGGAGACTACGTTAAGCAGTACTTC.

The genes are TRBV19 and TRBJ1-5; D gene ambiguous. Germline loops: CDR1 LNHDA, CDR2 SQIVND (reference sequence). This CDR3 has 14 residues. V was clipped by 1 base and J by 7 bases, with 11 bases between them. Here the CDR3 DNA reads TGTGCCAGTAGTATAGTGTCTGGGCGGCAGCCCCAGCATTTT. Translated: CASSIVSGRQPQHF.

The chain couples TRBV2 to TRBJ1-2; D gene unclear. The CDR3 extends over 15 amino acids. V lost 4 bases and J lost 4, with 16 bases in between. The germline V gene encodes CDR1 SNHLY and CDR2 FYNNEI. The CDR3: CASSVNEGSSYGYTF. The CDR3 DNA reads TGTGCCAGCAGTGTTAACGAGGGATCGAGCTATGGCTACACCTTC.

The gene calls are TRBV11-3 and TRBJ1-6; D is uncertain. The CDR3 is 16 amino acids. V was pared by 3 bases and J by 10 bases, with 19 bases between. The germline gives CDR1 SGHNT, CDR2 YENEEA. CDR3 loop: CASSFRYASWESPLHF. The CDR3 DNA is TGTGCCAGCAGCTTTCGATATGCTTCGTGGGAGTCACCCCTCCACTTT.

V gene TRBV28 combines with J gene TRBJ1-2; 7 bases fit TRBD1. The germline V gene has CDR1 MDHEN and CDR2 SYDVKM. The CDR3 length is 16 residues. Trimming took 6 bases from V and 1 from J; bases not matched to a gene: 11. CDR3 loop: CASRPGGQLSNYGYTF. CDR3 DNA sequence: TGTGCCAGCAGGCCCGGGGGACAGTTGAGTAACTATGGCTACACCTTC.

The rearrangement uses TRBV7-9 and TRBJ1-4; no definite D call. Trimming removed 1 base at V and 5 bases at J, with 5 bases between. Germline V lookup: CDR1 SEHNR, CDR2 FQNEAQ (reference sequence). This CDR3 region has 13 residues. The CDR3 reads CASSLGANEKLFF. CDR3 nucleotides: TGTGCCAGCAGCTTAGGGGCCAATGAAAAACTGTTTTTT.

This clone was observed once. The gene calls are TRBV7-2 and TRBJ2-5; 8 bases are shared with TRBD1. The CDR3 consists of 15 residues. Unmatched junction bases numbered 8, after V lost 4 bases and J lost 4 bases. Germline V gene sequence: CDR1 SGHTA, CDR2 FQGNSA. CDR3 sequence reads: CASSSVPGGAETQYF. CDR3 sequence (DNA): TGTGCCAGCAGCTCGGTCCCAGGGGGCGCAGAGACCCAGTACTTC.

V is TRBV5-4 and J is TRBJ2-1; no reliable D call. The CDR3 totals 15 residues. Germline CDR1 reads SGHNT; CDR2 reads YYREEE (reference sequence). Trimming took 0 bases from V and 8 from J, leaving 15 bases between them. CDR3 protein: CASSLAGGRVDEQFF. The CDR3 nucleotides are TGTGCCAGCAGCTTGGCCGGCGGTCGGGTCGATGAGCAGTTCTTC. Full variable domain (outside the CDR3, taken from reference TRBV5-4 and TRBJ2-1): ETGVTQSPTHLIKTRGQQVTLRCSSQSGHNTVSWYQQALGQGPQFIFQYYREEENGRGNFPPRFSGLQFPNYSSELNVNALELDDSALYLCASSLAGGRVDEQFFGPGTRLTVL.

This clone was detected only once. The chain joins TRBV18 to TRBJ2-3; perhaps TRBD2 as D (5 bases). Germline CDR1 reads KGHSH; CDR2 reads LQKENI. The CDR3 is 16 residues long. V lost 6 bases and J lost 5, with 21 bases in between. The CDR3 spells CASSPTTRDRGDTQYF. The CDR3 DNA reads TGTGCCAGCTCTCCCACAACTAGGGATCGGGGAGATACGCAGTATTTT.